Each of the 16 T cell receptor beta chains below was sequenced from the same sample in a study of cytomegalovirus exposure and HLA in healthy donors. PCR used 60 Vbeta primers and 13 Jbeta primers. The method was immunoSEQ multiplex PCR; TCRdb's version includes in-frame clones alone and lacks a portion of them. This table has 90,000 or so clones, more than 60% appearing once. Sample: PBMCs. These receptors came from a boy aged 10-17 years in good health and CMV-seronegative.

The count of this clone is one. The chain links TRBV18 to TRBJ2-7; possible D gene TRBD1, 5 bases. V shed 4 bases and J shed 0 bases, with 7 bases lying between them. Germline CDR1 reads KGHSH; CDR2 reads LQKENI. This CDR3 is 13 amino acids long. CDR3 sequence: CASSQDISYEQYF. DNA for the CDR3: TGTGCCAGCTCACAGGACATCTCCTACGAGCAGTACTTC. Full variable domain (remainder filled in from reference TRBV18 and TRBJ2-7): NAGVMQNPRHLVRRRGQEARLRCSPMKGHSHVYWYRQLPEEGLKFMVYLQKENIIDESGMPKERFSAEFPKEGPSILRIQQVVRGDSAAYFCASSQDISYEQYFGPGTRLTVT.

The CDR3 loop reads CAWSDVGGLNTEAFF. Written as DNA, the CDR3 is TGTGCCTGGAGTGACGTTGGGGGCCTGAACACTGAAGCTTTCTTT. The chain couples TRBV30 to TRBJ1-1; D possibly corresponds to TRBD1 (6 bases). Looked up from germline, CDR1 is GTSNPN and CDR2 is SVGIG (reference sequence). V was clipped by 1 base and J by 0 bases, with 12 bases between them. The CDR3 is 15 residues long.

CDR3 DNA sequence: TGTGCCAGCAGTTCGGGACAGGGTTGGTCCTACGAGCAGTACTTC. Translating gives CASSSGQGWSYEQYF. The chain uses TRBV6-6 and TRBJ2-7; 9 bases align to TRBD1. The CDR3 runs to 15 residues. Germline CDR1 MNHNY, CDR2 SVGAGI (reference sequence). V gave up 4 bases and J gave up 1 base; unmatched junction bases: 5.

A few counts support this clone. The chain is built from TRBV2 and TRBJ1-4; perhaps TRBD1 as D (5 bases). V lost 8 bases, J lost 0 bases, and 19 bases lay in between. The CDR3 length is 17 residues. CDR1 is SNHLY and CDR2 is FYNNEI in the germline V gene. This chain's CDR3 is CASFDSLVFATNEKLFF. CDR3 nucleotide sequence: TGTGCCAGCTTCGACAGTCTGGTCTTTGCAACTAATGAAAAACTGTTTTTT.

The chain employs TRBV18 and TRBJ2-5; D might be TRBD2 (5 bases). Trimming left V 6 bases short and J 7 bases short, with 15 bases between. Per germline, CDR1 KGHSH and CDR2 LQKENI. The CDR3 is 13 residues long. The CDR3 DNA is TGTGCCAGCTCCCCCCCCCTACGGGGGACCCAGTACTTC. Amino acid sequence: CASSPPLRGTQYF.

This clone has a single count. This sequence joins TRBV15 and TRBJ2-7, with D tentatively TRBD2 (5 bases). V lost 4 bases and J lost 7, with 14 bases in between. CDR3 length: 13 residues. Germline V CDR1 and CDR2: LNHNV, YYDKDF (reference sequence). The CDR3 region is CATSTYLTGEQYF. For the CDR3, the DNA is TGTGCCACCAGCACTTACTTAACGGGGGAGCAGTACTTC.

This clone has a handful of counts. The gene calls are TRBV27 and TRBJ2-7, with a possible D match to TRBD1 (5 bases). Germline V gene sequence: CDR1 MNHEY, CDR2 SMNVEV (reference sequence). CDR3 length: 14 amino acids. V was clipped by 4 bases and J by 4 bases, with 14 bases between them. The CDR3 region is CASSSGRLGYEQYF. CDR3 coding DNA: TGTGCCAGCAGTTCAGGGCGATTAGGTTACGAGCAGTACTTC.

The chain links TRBV29-1 to TRBJ2-3; 11 nucleotides agree with TRBD2. The CDR3 consists of 15 residues. Germline V CDR1 and CDR2: SQVTM, ANQGSEA. After removal of 3 bases from V and 2 bases from J, the junction contained 4 bases not matched to a gene. In DNA, the CDR3 is TGCAGCGTTGAGGGGACTAGCGGTTACACAGATACGCAGTATTTT. Translation gives CSVEGTSGYTDTQYF.

V and J are TRBV6-5 and TRBJ2-7, with 10 bases fitting TRBD2. This CDR3 has 15 amino acids. Germline lookup yields CDR1 MNHEY and CDR2 SVGAGI. V lost 5 bases, J lost 3 bases, and 7 bases stayed unmatched. The CDR3 spells CASSRTSGQNYEQYF. In DNA form, the CDR3 reads TGTGCCAGCAGTCGGACTAGCGGCCAAAACTACGAGCAGTACTTC.

This clone was counted only a few times. J is TRBJ1-6 and V is TRBV6-5; the D is unclear. Germline values: CDR1 MNHEY, CDR2 SVGAGI. The CDR3 runs to 13 residues. Trimming removed 2 bases at V and 6 bases at J, with 5 bases between. CDR3 protein: CASSYEGNSPLHF. CDR3 coding DNA: TGTGCCAGCAGTTACGAGGGTAATTCACCCCTCCACTTT.

J is TRBJ2-5 and V is TRBV27; TRBD1 might be the D (6 bases). CDR1 is MNHEY and CDR2 is SMNVEV in the germline V gene (reference sequence). Deletions cut 0 bases from V and 11 bases from J, with 13 bases between. This CDR3 has 13 amino acids. The CDR3 nucleotides read TGTGCCAGCAGTTTATCGATTAAGGGGGAGCAGTACTTC. Amino acid sequence: CASSLSIKGEQYF.

The chain couples TRBV4-3 to TRBJ2-7; 13 positions agree with TRBD2. The V and J ends lost 1 base and 4 bases, in that order; junction bases with no gene match: 4. The CDR3 spans 16 residues. Per germline, CDR1 LGHNA and CDR2 YSLEER. CDR3 DNA: TGCGCCAGCAGCCAAGGACTAGCGGGAGGAAAGTACGAGCAGTACTTC. It is translated as CASSQGLAGGKYEQYF.

In its sample, this clone was seen a few times. The chain links TRBV5-4 to TRBJ1-2, with 7 bases matching TRBD1. Germline V gene sequence: CDR1 SGHNT, CDR2 YYREEE (reference sequence). V dropped 1 base and J dropped 0; count of bases not matched to a gene: 9. The CDR3 contains 17 residues. CDR3 loop: CASSLYRRTGPNYGYTF. The CDR3 DNA sequence: TGTGCCAGCAGCTTGTACCGGAGGACAGGCCCTAACTATGGCTACACCTTC.

The V call is TRBV19, the J call TRBJ2-5; 11 bases match TRBD1. The CDR3 totals 14 residues. With V trimmed by 6 bases and J by 5 bases, 5 bases remained unmatched. CDR1 is LNHDA, CDR2 SQIVND, per germline (reference sequence). CDR3 residues: CASRNRDRGETQYF. For the CDR3, the DNA is TGTGCCAGTAGGAACCGGGACAGGGGGGAGACCCAGTACTTC.

The CDR3 DNA follows: TGTGCCAGCAGCGTTACAGGGTCCACTGAAGCTTTCTTT. Translating it yields CASSVTGSTEAFF. The chain recombines TRBV9 with TRBJ1-1, with a tentative D call TRBD1 (6 bases). The CDR3 totals 13 residues. V gave up 2 bases and J gave up 4 bases, with 9 bases separating them. Germline CDR1 reads SGDLS; CDR2 reads YYNGEE.

For this clone: This sample includes further DNA sequences coding for the same CDR3. The chain employs TRBV7-9 and TRBJ1-4; TRBD1 agrees at 9 bases. Germline CDR1 is SEHNR and CDR2 is FQNEAQ (reference sequence). V shed 5 bases and J 6 bases; nucleotides not matched to a gene: 7. This CDR3 region has 15 residues. In DNA form, the CDR3 reads TGTGCCAGCAGCCCCCGACAGGGGGGGGATGAAAAACTGTTTTTT. This encodes CASSPRQGGDEKLFF.